This T cell receptor beta chain derives from a study of control samples from healthy donors and cancer patients (dated by TCRdb to the early 2020s). Libraries came from the immunoSEQ multiplex PCR assay. TCRdb carries this immuneACCESS record with in-frame sequences only. Its versions omit some clonotypes, under half of them owing to an unresolved V gene in the studies checked, with the rest unexplained. This sample lists 40,000 to 55,000 clones; over 65% were detected once. The ten largest clones represent about a sixth of the sample. According to the germline V gene, CDR1 reads MNHEY and CDR2 reads SVGEGT. The CDR3 runs 15 amino acids, cysteine and phenylalanine included. The sequence is cut down to CDR3 DNA, 45 bases in frame from base 1. The V end loses 3 bases and the J end loses 6 bases, and a stretch of 15 bases separates them. In the case of this clone: This clone's antigen is unknown. Nothing much larger sits one base from this clone, and base qualities are not available.

This sequence originates from a male donor with melanoma. Specimen: formalin-fixed, paraffin-embedded tissue. The sequence links TRBV6-2 or TRBV6-3 to TRBJ1-5; no D gene is confidently identified. At the DNA level, the sequence is TGTGCCAGCAGTTATATGTTGGAGGAGGCTCAGCCCCAGCATTTT. Its protein product is CASSYMLEEAQPQHF.